These 19 T cell receptor beta chains were all obtained from the same sample, sequenced in a study of response to subunit inactivated influenza vaccine (dated by TCRdb to 2016 to 2019). Libraries came from RT-PCR. The sequencer listed for this sample is Illumina HiSeq 2500. TCRdb passed the public sequencing reads through fastp at Q25 and MiXCR, retaining productive beta sequences. Records with the same CDR3 protein are collapsed into one entry carrying the most frequent genes and DNA. This sample gives about 700,000 distinct CDR3 sequences in total; approximately 15% of them show up just once. The top ten clonotypes cover 6.5% to 8.5% of the sample. The specimen was PBMCs from blood, collected 14 to 15 days before vaccination. The receptor set was obtained from a man aged 50 or older who received an inactivated influenza vaccine. Donor details come from another sample of the same person, matched by shared clones.

There are a few counts of this clonotype. The genes are TRBV14 and TRBJ2-5; no clear D gene. Deletions cut 4 bases from V and 1 base from J, with 16 bases between. CDR1 and CDR2 (germline): SGHDN, FVKESK. The CDR3 has 16 amino acids. The CDR3 region has the DNA TGTGCCAGCAGCCCCCAATCAGCCACTGTCCAAGAGACCCAGTACTTC. Translation gives CASSPQSATVQETQYF.

In this sample, this clonotype turned up a few times. The genes are TRBV6-5 and TRBJ2-7, with a tentative D call TRBD2 (5 bases). The CDR3 runs to 15 residues. The V gene lost 0 bases and the J gene lost 3 bases, with 12 bases spanning the gap. Germline V CDR1 and CDR2: MNHEY, SVGAGI. The CDR3 region is CASSYSISAYYEQYF. The DNA for the CDR3 is TGTGCCAGCAGTTACTCGATTAGCGCTTACTACGAGCAGTACTTC.

J is TRBJ2-5 and V is TRBV5-1; possibly TRBD2 for D (5 bases). The germline gives CDR1 SGHRS, CDR2 YFSETQ. V lost 0 bases and J lost 2, with 11 bases in between. The CDR3 covers 15 residues. CDR3 nucleotide sequence: TGCGCCAGCAGCTTGGAAGCGGTTCTACAAGAGACCCAGTACTTC. It specifies CASSLEAVLQETQYF. Full variable domain (rest looked up from reference TRBV5-1 and TRBJ2-5): KAGVTQTPRYLIKTRGQQVTLSCSPISGHRSVSWYQQTPGQGLQFLFEYFSETQRNKGNFPGRFSGRQFSNSRSEMNVSTLELGDSALYLCASSLEAVLQETQYFGPGTRLLVL.

The chain is built from TRBV4-3 and TRBJ2-3; D unresolved. Trimming pared 4 bases from V and 3 bases from J, leaving 14 bases between. CDR3 length: 15 amino acids. CDR1 is LGHNA and CDR2 is YSLEER in the germline V gene. The CDR3 loop reads CASSPTLGLTDTQYF. As DNA, the CDR3 is TGCGCCAGCAGCCCCACCCTAGGTCTGACAGATACGCAGTATTTT.

J is TRBJ1-1 and V is TRBV4-2, with a weak D call TRBD1 (5 bases). Per the germline V gene, CDR1 is LGHNA and CDR2 is YNFKEQ. V lost 0 bases and J 9 bases, leaving 14 bases between the germline ends. The CDR3 is made up of 14 amino acids. The CDR3 region has the DNA TGTGCCAGCAGCCAAGATTCCAGGGTAGGTCAAGCTTTCTTT. Its translation is CASSQDSRVGQAFF.

This sequence joins TRBV5-1 and TRBJ2-3, with unresolved D. The CDR3 covers 14 residues. Per the germline V gene, CDR1 is SGHRS and CDR2 is YFSETQ. The V end was cut by 0 bases, the J end by 6 bases, with 11 bases between. The CDR3 region has the DNA TGCGCCAGCAGCTTGGCGGGCCCGGCGGATACGCAGTATTTT. Residues: CASSLAGPADTQYF.

This clonotype turned up a few times. V gene TRBV21-1 combines with J gene TRBJ2-2; TRBD2 reflects the table's D call only, with no check against the DNA. TRBV21-1 is described as a pseudogene. This CDR3 has 19 amino acids. The CDR3 DNA reads TGTGCCAGCAGCAAAGAGTCCGCGGTAGCGGGAGATCTCACCGGGGAGCTGTTTTTT. Its protein is CASSKESAVAGDLTGELFF.

This clonotype turned up a few times. The genes are TRBV28 and TRBJ2-4; TRBD2 matches at 12 bases. The V and J ends lost 5 bases and 5 bases, in that order; junction bases with no gene match: 1. The CDR3 runs to 14 residues. Germline V lookup: CDR1 MDHEN, CDR2 SYDVKM. The CDR3 DNA reads as TGTGCCAGCAGTAGGACTAGCGGGGAAAACATTCAGTACTTC. Translated, it gives CASSRTSGENIQYF.

The chain joins TRBV6-1 to TRBJ2-5, with D possibly being TRBD1 or TRBD2 (5 bases each). Between the trimmed V and J ends, which lost 6 bases and 4 bases, there was a span of 18 bases. The CDR3 consists of 15 residues. Germline CDR1 MNHNS, CDR2 SASEGT. The CDR3: CASSPGTPRGETQYF. The CDR3 nucleotides read TGTGCCAGCAGCCCCGGGACCCCCCGCGGAGAGACCCAGTACTTC.

The gene calls are TRBV3-1 and TRBJ1-1, with a tentative D call TRBD1 (6 bases). The CDR3 loop spans 15 amino acids. The germline V gene has CDR1 LGHDT and CDR2 YNNKEL (reference sequence). Trimming removed 5 bases from V and 0 bases from J, with 13 bases in between. The CDR3 nucleotides read TGTGCCAGCAGCAGGGGGAGGACCGTGAACACTGAAGCTTTCTTT. Residues: CASSRGRTVNTEAFF.

The gene calls are TRBV7-2 and TRBJ2-1; 8 nucleotides match TRBD2. V was pared by 5 bases and J by 13 bases, with 10 bases of the junction left unmatched. Germline V gene data show CDR1 as SGHTA and CDR2 as FQGNSA. The CDR3 spans 13 residues. The CDR3 nucleotides are TGTGCCAGCAGCCCACCCACCGGGACTAGACAGTTCTTC. Protein: CASSPPTGTRQFF.

This clonotype has just a few counts. The V call is TRBV20-1, the J call TRBJ2-7; 10 positions agree with TRBD1. The CDR3 spans 16 residues. The J segment lost 3 bases and the V segment lost 2 bases, leaving 10 bases of the junction unmatched. The V gene's germline CDR1 is DFQATT and CDR2 SNEGSKA (reference sequence). In DNA form, the CDR3 reads TGCAGTGCTAGATTTTGGGCGACAGGGGGCTTCTACGAGCAGTACTTC. Its protein product is CSARFWATGGFYEQYF.

This clonotype showed up just a few times. This rearrangement joins TRBV7-9 to TRBJ2-5, with 13 bases identical to TRBD2. CDR1 is SEHNR and CDR2 is FQNEAQ in the germline V gene (reference sequence). This CDR3 has 16 residues. V shed 2 bases and J 5 bases; nucleotides not matched to a gene: 5. The CDR3, as DNA: TGTGCCAGCAGCTTAAGGGGACTAGCGGGGTTCGAGACCCAGTACTTC. This codes for CASSLRGLAGFETQYF.

This clonotype was seen more than once but under ten times. The genes are TRBV2 and TRBJ2-1; D is possibly TRBD2 (6 bases). The germline V and J ends were trimmed by 6 bases and 4 bases, with 10 bases remaining between them. This CDR3 is built from 13 residues. Germline CDR1 SNHLY, CDR2 FYNNEI. The CDR3: CASSREIYNEQFF. Here the CDR3 DNA reads TGTGCCAGCAGCCGGGAGATATACAATGAGCAGTTCTTC.

In its sample, this clonotype was seen a few times. The rearrangement joins TRBV12-3 or TRBV12-4 to TRBJ2-1, with D perhaps matching TRBD2 (6 bases). CDR3 length: 17 residues. Deletions cut 6 bases from V and 7 bases from J, with 25 bases between. CDR3 protein: CASSPRVAAHLGNEQFF. DNA of the CDR3: TGTGCCAGCAGCCCCAGGGTAGCGGCACACCTGGGGAATGAGCAGTTCTTC.

The chain couples TRBV20-1 to TRBJ2-7; a weak D match, TRBD1 (6 bases). Trimming cost V 3 bases and J 3 bases, with 18 bases left between them. Looked up from germline, CDR1 is DFQATT and CDR2 is SNEGSKA (reference sequence). The CDR3 consists of 15 residues. The CDR3 is CSASPWDTAGYEQYF. The CDR3 nucleotides are TGCAGTGCTAGTCCCTGGGACACCGCCGGCTACGAGCAGTACTTC.

The table lists this clonotype with many counts. The gene calls are TRBV29-1 and TRBJ2-1; possible D gene TRBD2, 6 bases. From germline, CDR1 is SQVTM and CDR2 ANQGSEA. CDR3 size: 16 residues. Trimming stripped 4 bases from V and 6 bases from J, with 22 bases between. CDR3 nucleotide sequence: TGCAGCGTTGTGGGAGGATGGGGCCCCAATGGCAATGAGCAGTTCTTC. This translates into CSVVGGWGPNGNEQFF.

V is TRBV4-1 and J is TRBJ1-5; D remains unclear. The CDR3 consists of 16 residues. Germline values: CDR1 MGHRA, CDR2 YSYEKL. Trimming removed 0 bases from V and 0 bases from J, with 9 bases in between. The CDR3 DNA reads TGCGCCAGCAGCCAAGATGGAGTAGCTAGCAATCAGCCCCAGCATTTT. This translates into CASSQDGVASNQPQHF.

This chain links TRBV28 with TRBJ2-7, with D unresolved. This CDR3 spans 14 amino acids. V was trimmed by 2 bases and J by 1 base, leaving 9 bases between them. The germline V gene encodes CDR1 MDHEN and CDR2 SYDVKM. CDR3 DNA sequence: TGTGCCAGCAGTTTAATCAGGAGATCCTACGAGCAGTACTTC. This encodes CASSLIRRSYEQYF. The whole variable domain, remainder taken from reference TRBV28 and TRBJ2-7, is DVKVTQSSRYLVKRTGEKVFLECVQDMDHENMFWYRQDPGLGLRLIYFSYDVKMKEKGDIPEGYSVSREKKERFSLILESASTNQTSMYLCASSLIRRSYEQYFGPGTRLTVT.